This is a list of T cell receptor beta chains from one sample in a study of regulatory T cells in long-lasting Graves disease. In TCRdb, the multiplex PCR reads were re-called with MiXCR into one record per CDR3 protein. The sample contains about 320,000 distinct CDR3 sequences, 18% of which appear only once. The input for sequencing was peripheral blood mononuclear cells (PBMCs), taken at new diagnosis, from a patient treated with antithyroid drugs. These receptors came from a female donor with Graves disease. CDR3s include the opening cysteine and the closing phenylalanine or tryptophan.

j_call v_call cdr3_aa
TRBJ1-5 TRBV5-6 CASSLAGSGNDQPQHF
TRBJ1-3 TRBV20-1 CSARQGGTGNTIYF
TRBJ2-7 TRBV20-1 CSAGLAGGGAQYF
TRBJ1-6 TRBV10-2 CASSSGTEYNSPLHF
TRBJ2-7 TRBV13 CASSLRTSGSGYEQYF
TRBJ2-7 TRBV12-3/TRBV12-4 CASSSLRSERGPYEQYF
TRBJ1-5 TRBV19 CASSIDLNQPQHF
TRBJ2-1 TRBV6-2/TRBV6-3 CASSSWGLEQFF
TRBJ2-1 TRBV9 CASSGQGEGYNEQFF
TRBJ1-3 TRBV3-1 CASSRLQGAGGNTIYF
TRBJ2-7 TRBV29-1 CSAAVRAGYEQYF
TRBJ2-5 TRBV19 CASSIGTPYQETQYF
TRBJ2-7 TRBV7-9 CASSRDSGDYEQYF
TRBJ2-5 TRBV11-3 CACNPRLAGAETQYF
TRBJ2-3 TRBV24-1 CATSDSLDPWQSTDTQYF
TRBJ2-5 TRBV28 CASNRHRVGETQYF
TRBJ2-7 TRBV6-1 CASSDSPPGQYF
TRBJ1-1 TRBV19 CASSRAGARTEAFF
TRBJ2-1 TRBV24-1 CATSQTPLNEQFF
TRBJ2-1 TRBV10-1 CASSETAGAGSYNEQFF
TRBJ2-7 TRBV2 CASSEGGEPYEQYF
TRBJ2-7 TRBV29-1 CSVKDRAYEQYF
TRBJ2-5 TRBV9 CASSVSGQQETQYF
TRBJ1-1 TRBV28 CASKPPLPGLNTEAFF
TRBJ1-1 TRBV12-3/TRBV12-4 CASSGGWGTEAFF
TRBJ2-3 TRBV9 CASSVPRQGASTDTQYF
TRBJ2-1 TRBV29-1 CSVGPGGSGSGEQFF
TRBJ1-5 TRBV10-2 CASTRDSPNQPQHF
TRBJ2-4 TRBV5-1 CASSLATDSLAKNIQYF
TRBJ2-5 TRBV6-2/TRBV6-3 CASSYAGSETQYF
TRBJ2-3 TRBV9 CASSPTQTPDTQYF
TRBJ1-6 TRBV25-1 CASRLGHGPLHF
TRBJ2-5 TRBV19 CASSIGTSGTETQYF
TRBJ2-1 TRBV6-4 CASSDSTSGTYNEQFF
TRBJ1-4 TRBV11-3 CASSLGAGTGSNEKLFF
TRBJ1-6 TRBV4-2 CASSKAQGSPLHF
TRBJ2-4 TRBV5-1 CASSDGKNIQYF
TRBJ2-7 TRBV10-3 CAIRVGAGAYEQYF
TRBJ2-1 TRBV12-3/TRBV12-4 CASSARLYNEQFF
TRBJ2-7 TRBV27 CASSFAPRYEQYF
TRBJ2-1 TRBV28 CASSFKLLYNEQFF
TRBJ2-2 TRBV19 CASMGVNTGELFF
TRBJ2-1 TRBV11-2 CASSLRDAEFF
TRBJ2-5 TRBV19 CASSIETGAPQETQYF
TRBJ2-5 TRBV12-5 CASGLLRGGEQYF
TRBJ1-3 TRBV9 CASSVEEESSGNTIYF
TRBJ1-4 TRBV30 CAWSPGTGGEKLFF
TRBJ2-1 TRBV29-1 CSAGGTTASEQFF
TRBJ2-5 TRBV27 CASSLRGNLQETQYF
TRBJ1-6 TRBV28 CASSLGVGGNSPLHF
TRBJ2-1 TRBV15 CATSRALPGGFYNERFF
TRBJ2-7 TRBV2 CASSEDPGEQYF
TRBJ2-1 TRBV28 CASSLSTSAPRDEQFF
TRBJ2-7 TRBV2 CASTELGQGIYEQYF
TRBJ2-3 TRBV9 CASSTTTGSGTQYF
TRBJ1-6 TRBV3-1 CASSQGLIAGWNNSPLHF
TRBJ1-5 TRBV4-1 CASSQDRWGGASNQPQHF
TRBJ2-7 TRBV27 CASSPNRVDQYF
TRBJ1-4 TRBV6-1 CASSPGTFNEKLFF
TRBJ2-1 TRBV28 CASSRRDRGNEQFF